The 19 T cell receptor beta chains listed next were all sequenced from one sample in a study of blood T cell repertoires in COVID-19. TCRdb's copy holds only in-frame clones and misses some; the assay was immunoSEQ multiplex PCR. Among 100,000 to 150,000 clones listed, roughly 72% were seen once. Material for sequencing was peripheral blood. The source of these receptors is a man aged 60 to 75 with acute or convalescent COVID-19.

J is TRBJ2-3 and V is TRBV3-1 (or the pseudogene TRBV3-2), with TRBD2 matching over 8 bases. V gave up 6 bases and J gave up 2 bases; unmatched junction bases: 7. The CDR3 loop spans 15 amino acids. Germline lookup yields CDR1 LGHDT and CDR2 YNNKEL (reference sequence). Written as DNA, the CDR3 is TGTGCCAGCAGGGAACTAGCGGACCTCACAGATACGCAGTATTTT. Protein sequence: CASRELADLTDTQYF.

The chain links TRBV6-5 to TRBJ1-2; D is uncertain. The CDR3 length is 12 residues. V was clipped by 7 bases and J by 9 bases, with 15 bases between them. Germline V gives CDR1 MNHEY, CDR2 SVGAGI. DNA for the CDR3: TGTGCCAGCACCCCGAGCCAGACTCGCTACACCTTC. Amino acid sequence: CASTPSQTRYTF.

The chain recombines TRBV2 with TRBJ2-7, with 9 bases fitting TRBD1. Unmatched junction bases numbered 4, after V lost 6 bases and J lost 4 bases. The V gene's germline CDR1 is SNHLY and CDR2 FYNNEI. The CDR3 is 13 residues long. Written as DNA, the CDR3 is TGTGCCAGCAGCCGGGACAGGGTTTACGAGCAGTACTTC. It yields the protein CASSRDRVYEQYF.

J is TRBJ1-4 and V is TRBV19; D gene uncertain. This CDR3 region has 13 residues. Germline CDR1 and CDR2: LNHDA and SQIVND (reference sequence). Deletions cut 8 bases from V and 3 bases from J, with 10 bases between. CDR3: CASLNIPNEKLFF. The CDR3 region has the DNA TGTGCCAGTTTGAACATTCCTAATGAAAAACTGTTTTTT.

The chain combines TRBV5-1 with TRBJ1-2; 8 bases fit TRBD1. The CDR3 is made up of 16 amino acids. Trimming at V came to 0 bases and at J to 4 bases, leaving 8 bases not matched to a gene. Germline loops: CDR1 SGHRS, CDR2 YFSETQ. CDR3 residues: CASSLAPGQGPYGYTF. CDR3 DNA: TGCGCCAGCAGCTTGGCTCCCGGACAGGGACCCTATGGCTACACCTTC.

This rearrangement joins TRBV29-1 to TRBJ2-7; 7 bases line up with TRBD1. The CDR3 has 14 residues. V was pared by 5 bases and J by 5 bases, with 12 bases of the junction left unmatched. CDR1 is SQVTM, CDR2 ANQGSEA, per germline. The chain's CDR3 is CSVTVGTVTNEQYF. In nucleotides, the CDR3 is TGCAGCGTTACGGTCGGGACAGTAACGAACGAGCAGTACTTC.

The CDR3 DNA reads as TGTGCCAGCAGGGGACAGGGAGATAACTATGGCTACACCTTC. It yields the protein CASRGQGDNYGYTF. The chain couples TRBV27 to TRBJ1-2, with 9 bases aligning to TRBD1. CDR3 length: 14 residues. Germline V gives CDR1 MNHEY, CDR2 SMNVEV (reference sequence). Germline trimming cut 6 bases from V and 1 base from J; bases unmatched to any gene: 3.

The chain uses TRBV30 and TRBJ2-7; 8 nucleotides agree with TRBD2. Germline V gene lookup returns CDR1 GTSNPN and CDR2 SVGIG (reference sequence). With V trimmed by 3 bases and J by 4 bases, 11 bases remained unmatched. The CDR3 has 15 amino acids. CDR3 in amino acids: CAWRASLAGSYEQYF. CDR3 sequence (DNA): TGTGCCTGGAGGGCATCTTTAGCGGGGTCGTACGAGCAGTACTTC.

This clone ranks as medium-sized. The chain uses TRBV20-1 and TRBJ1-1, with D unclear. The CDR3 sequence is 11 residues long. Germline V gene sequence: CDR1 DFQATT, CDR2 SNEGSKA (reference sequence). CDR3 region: CRGSGNTEAFF. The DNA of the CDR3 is TGCAGGGGGAGTGGGAACACTGAAGCTTTCTTT.

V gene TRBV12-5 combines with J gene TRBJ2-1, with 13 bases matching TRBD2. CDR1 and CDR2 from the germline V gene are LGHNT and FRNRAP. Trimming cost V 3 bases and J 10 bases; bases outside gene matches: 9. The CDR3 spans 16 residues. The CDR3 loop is CASGLGLAGALGEQFF. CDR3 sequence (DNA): TGTGCTAGTGGTTTAGGACTAGCGGGAGCACTGGGGGAGCAGTTCTTC.

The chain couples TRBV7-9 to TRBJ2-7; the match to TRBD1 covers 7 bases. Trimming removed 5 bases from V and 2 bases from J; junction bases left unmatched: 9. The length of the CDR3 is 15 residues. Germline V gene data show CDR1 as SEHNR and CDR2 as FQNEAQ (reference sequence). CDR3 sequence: CASSQLGQRTYEQYF. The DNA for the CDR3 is TGTGCCAGCAGCCAACTGGGACAGAGGACCTACGAGCAGTACTTC.

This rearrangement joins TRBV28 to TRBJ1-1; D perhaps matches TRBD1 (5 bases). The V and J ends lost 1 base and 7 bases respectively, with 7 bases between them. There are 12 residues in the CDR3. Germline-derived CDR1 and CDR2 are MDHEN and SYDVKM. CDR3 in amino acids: CASSLLTGEAFF. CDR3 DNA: TGTGCCAGCAGTTTATTAACAGGTGAAGCTTTCTTT.

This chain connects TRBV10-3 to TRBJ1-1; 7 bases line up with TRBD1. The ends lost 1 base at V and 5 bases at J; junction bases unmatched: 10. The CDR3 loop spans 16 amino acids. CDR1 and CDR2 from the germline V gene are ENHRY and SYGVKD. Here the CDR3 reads CAISEFTGVGRTEAFF. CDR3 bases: TGTGCCATCAGTGAGTTTACAGGGGTAGGTAGGACTGAAGCTTTCTTT.

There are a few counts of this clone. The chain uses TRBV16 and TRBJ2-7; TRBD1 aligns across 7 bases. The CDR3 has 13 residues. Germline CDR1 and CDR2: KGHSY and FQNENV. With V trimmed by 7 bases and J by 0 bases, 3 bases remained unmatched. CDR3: CASTGTVSYEQYF. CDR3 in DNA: TGTGCCAGCACCGGGACAGTCTCCTACGAGCAGTACTTC.

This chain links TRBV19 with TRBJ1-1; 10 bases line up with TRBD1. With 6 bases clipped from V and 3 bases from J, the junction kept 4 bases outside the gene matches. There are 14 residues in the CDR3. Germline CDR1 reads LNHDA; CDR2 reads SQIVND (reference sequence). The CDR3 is CASRRQGADTEAFF. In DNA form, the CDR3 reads TGTGCCAGTAGGAGACAGGGGGCAGACACTGAAGCTTTCTTT.

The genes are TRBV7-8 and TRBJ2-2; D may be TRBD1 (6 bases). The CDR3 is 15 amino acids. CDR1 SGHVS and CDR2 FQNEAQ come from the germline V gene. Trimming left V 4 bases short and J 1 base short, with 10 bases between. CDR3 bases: TGTGCCAGCAGCTCTTCGACAGGGAACACCGGGGAGCTGTTTTTT. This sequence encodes CASSSSTGNTGELFF.

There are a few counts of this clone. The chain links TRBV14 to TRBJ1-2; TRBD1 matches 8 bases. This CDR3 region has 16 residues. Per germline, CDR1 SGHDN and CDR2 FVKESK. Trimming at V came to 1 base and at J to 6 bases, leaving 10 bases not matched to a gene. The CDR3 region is CASSQVGSGGGDGYTF. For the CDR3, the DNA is TGTGCCAGCAGCCAAGTTGGTTCAGGGGGCGGAGATGGCTACACCTTC. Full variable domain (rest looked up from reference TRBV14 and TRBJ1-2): EAGVTQFPSHSVIEKGQTVTLRCDPISGHDNLYWYRRVMGKEIKFLLHFVKESKQDESGMPNNRFLAERTGGTYSTLKVQPAELEDSGVYFCASSQVGSGGGDGYTFGSGTRLTVV.

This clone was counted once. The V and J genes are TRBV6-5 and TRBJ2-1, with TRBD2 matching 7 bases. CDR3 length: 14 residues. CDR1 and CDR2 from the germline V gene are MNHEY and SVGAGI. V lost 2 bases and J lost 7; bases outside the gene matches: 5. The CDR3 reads CASSYPAGGNEQFF. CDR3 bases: TGTGCCAGCAGTTACCCGGCCGGGGGGAATGAGCAGTTCTTC.

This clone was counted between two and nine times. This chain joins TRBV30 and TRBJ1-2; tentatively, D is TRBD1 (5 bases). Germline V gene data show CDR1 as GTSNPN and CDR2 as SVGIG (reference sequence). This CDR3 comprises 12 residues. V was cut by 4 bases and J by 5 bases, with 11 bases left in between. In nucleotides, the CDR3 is TGTGCCTGGATTAGGGCAGGGTATGGCTACACCTTC. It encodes CAWIRAGYGYTF.